This TCR beta chain was profiled in a study of blood T cells in healthy people across ages. CDR1 DFQATT and CDR2 SNEGSKA come from the germline V gene (reference sequence). The CDR3 covers 11 residues. V dropped 6 bases and J dropped 4 bases, with 8 bases sitting between them. Using a J-beta primer mix together with a sample-barcoded 5' primer, a second PCR was run for about 6 to 11 cycles. Each CDR3 protein gets one entry after TCRdb re-called the 5' RACE reads with MiXCR. The sample has about 1.4 million distinct CDR3 sequences, 55% to 75% seen once. The sequencing input was blood. V and J are TRBV20-1 and TRBJ2-3; no definite D call. The clonotype was recovered from a man aged 18-30 years in good health. CDR3 sequence: CSAGIPDTQYF. The DNA of the CDR3 is TGCAGTGCGGGTATCCCAGATACGCAGTATTTT.